These T cell receptor beta chains were read from a single sample in a study of identical twins' blood T cells. MiXCR, run by TCRdb on the 5' RACE reads, gives a single entry per CDR3 protein. This table holds 400,000 or so distinct CDR3 sequences, roughly 28% found once. The sample was PBMCs. The receptor source for this set is a woman aged 18-55 years in good health. CDR3s include the opening cysteine and the closing phenylalanine or tryptophan. Fields, in order: J gene, V gene, CDR3 protein.

TRBJ1-1	TRBV11-2	CASSLFGGNTEAFF
TRBJ2-1	TRBV9	CASSPRASGIYNEQFF
TRBJ2-1	TRBV7-9	CASSATYDEQFF
TRBJ2-3	TRBV28	CASSLIAGRADTQYF
TRBJ2-4	TRBV6-5	CASSFLAGGSKNIQYF
TRBJ2-5	TRBV10-3	CAIRGTGETQYF
TRBJ1-2	TRBV29-1	CSVGQAETYGYTF
TRBJ2-7	TRBV20-1	CSATPTSARGIDEQYF
TRBJ2-1	TRBV7-9	CAPSRGDEQFF
TRBJ1-1	TRBV18	CASSPTGSDTEAFF
TRBJ1-1	TRBV27	CASSGVRGAFF
TRBJ2-1	TRBV11-2	CASSSLTATSYNEQFF
TRBJ2-2	TRBV5-1	CASSLLTQNTGELFF
TRBJ1-3	TRBV20-1	CSASRGNTIYF
TRBJ2-1	TRBV5-1	CASSPLATVNEQFF
TRBJ2-3	TRBV7-2	CASSLGLGTYTQYF
TRBJ2-1	TRBV5-1	CASSSNTGLKGEQFF
TRBJ2-2	TRBV19	CASIRDTGELFF
TRBJ1-1	TRBV2	CASTPSLRETEAFF
TRBJ2-2	TRBV9	CASTPPGLAGVGELFF